This TCR beta chain came from a study of T-cell memory formation after mild COVID-19. Overall study context: TCR clusters largely stayed donor specific.

The V segment lost 0 bases and the J segment 4 bases; nucleotides outside the gene matches: 7. CDR1 is SGHRS and CDR2 is YFSETQ in the germline V gene. The CDR3 extends over 16 amino acids. Study observations and caveats: Pre-infection memory showed some responding clones, and this suggested that cross-reactive memory joined. Nothing confirmed that second-wave clones peaking on day 37 were specific for SARS-CoV-2.

Comments on this clonotype: The antigen remains unidentified.

Researchers used 5'RACE with constant-segment primers to make TCR alpha and TCR beta cDNA libraries that carry sample barcodes and UMIs. TCRdb itself ran the 5' RACE reads through MiXCR, one entry per CDR3 protein. The sample shows approximately 500,000 distinct CDR3 sequences, roughly 25% of them seen only once. What was sequenced was PBMCs or a T cell subset sorted from them (not recorded which). V usage is TRBV5-1 and J usage is TRBJ2-1; TRBD2 matches at 7 bases. This receptor was identified in an adult woman who had mild COVID-19 (a few samples of this study predate the infection). Cell type and time point are not known. The CDR3 loop reads CASSLAPAGDYNEQFF. The DNA for the CDR3 is TGCGCCAGCAGCTTGGCCCCTGCGGGAGATTACAATGAGCAGTTCTTC.